The sequence of this T cell receptor beta chain was determined in a study of PD-L1 blockade in urothelial cancer. At the level of the study: About 85% of the roughly 29 patients were men whose urothelial cancer was bladder-origin. Blood was analyzed 3 weeks (second dose) and 6 weeks after treatment start. T cell content in blood samples showed a median of 141,255.

This clone was seen just once. Assay: immunoSEQ multiplex PCR; the TCRdb copy retains only in-frame clones and omits some. The sample gives 38,000 or so clones, about four fifths of which show up once; around 17% is in the top ten. The CDR3 is 15 residues long. The V gene lost 5 bases and the J gene lost 1 base, with 14 bases spanning the gap. Germline V CDR1 and CDR2: MNHEY, SVGAGI. Urothelial carcinoma, locally advanced or metastatic, affected the patients. The input for sequencing was PBMCs, taken around atezolizumab (anti-PD-L1) treatment. The genes are TRBV6-5 and TRBJ1-1, with D hard to call. The TCR was taken from a man aged 55 to 70 with urothelial cancer. CDR3 sequence reads: CASSPTYFGNTEAFF. The CDR3 DNA is TGTGCCAGCAGTCCCACGTACTTCGGGAACACTGAAGCTTTCTTT.